Reported below is one T cell receptor beta chain. The data originate from a study of patients and donors after allogeneic stem cell transplantation. One entry per CDR3 protein, called by TCRdb with MiXCR from the RT-PCR reads. There are 190,000 or so distinct CDR3 sequences in the sample; 35% to 45% occur only once, and around a tenth lies in the top ten. Sample: blood, either unsorted or a sorted T cell fraction (not recorded which). This TCR derives from a human donor who was either an allogeneic HSCT recipient or a stem cell or donor lymphocyte infusion donor (not recorded which). It is not recorded whose cells these are; they may come from a transplant donor.

This chain's CDR3 is CASRGGGPNYGYTF. CDR3 bases: TGCGCCAGCAGGGGCGGGGGGCCTAACTATGGCTACACCTTC. This sequence joins TRBV5-1 and TRBJ1-2; possibly TRBD1 for D (6 bases). The CDR3 consists of 14 residues. The V gene's germline CDR1 is SGHRS and CDR2 YFSETQ. With 5 bases removed from V and 0 bases from J, the gap between germline ends came to 11 bases.